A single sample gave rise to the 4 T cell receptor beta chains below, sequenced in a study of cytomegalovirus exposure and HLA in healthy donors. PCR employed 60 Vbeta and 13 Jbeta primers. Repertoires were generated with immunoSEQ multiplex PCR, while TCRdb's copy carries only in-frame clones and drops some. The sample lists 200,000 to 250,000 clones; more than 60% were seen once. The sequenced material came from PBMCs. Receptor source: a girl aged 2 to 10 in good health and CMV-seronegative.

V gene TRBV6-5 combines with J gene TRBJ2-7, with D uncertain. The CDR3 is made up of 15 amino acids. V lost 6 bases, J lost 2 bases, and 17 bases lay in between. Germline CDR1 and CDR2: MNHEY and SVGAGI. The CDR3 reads CASREVGPFTYEQYF. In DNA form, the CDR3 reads TGTGCCAGCAGAGAGGTTGGCCCCTTCACCTACGAGCAGTACTTC.

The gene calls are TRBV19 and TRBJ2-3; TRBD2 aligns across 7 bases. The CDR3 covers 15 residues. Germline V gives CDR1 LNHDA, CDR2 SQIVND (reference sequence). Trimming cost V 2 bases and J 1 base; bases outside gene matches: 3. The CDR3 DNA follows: TGTGCCAGTAGTATAACTGGGGGGGGCACAGATACGCAGTATTTT. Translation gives CASSITGGGTDTQYF.

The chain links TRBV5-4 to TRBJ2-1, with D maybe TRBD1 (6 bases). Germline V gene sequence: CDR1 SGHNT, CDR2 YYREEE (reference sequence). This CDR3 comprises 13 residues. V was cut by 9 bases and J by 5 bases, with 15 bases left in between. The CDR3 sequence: CAIARGIDNEQFF. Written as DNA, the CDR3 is TGTGCCATTGCCAGGGGAATCGACAATGAGCAGTTCTTC.

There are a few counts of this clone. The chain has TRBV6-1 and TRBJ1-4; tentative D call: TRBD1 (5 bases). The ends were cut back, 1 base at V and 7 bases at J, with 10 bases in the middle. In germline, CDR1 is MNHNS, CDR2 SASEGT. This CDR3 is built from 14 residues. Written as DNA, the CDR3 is TGTGCCAGCAGTGAAGGTCAGGGACTTGAAAAACTGTTTTTT. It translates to CASSEGQGLEKLFF.